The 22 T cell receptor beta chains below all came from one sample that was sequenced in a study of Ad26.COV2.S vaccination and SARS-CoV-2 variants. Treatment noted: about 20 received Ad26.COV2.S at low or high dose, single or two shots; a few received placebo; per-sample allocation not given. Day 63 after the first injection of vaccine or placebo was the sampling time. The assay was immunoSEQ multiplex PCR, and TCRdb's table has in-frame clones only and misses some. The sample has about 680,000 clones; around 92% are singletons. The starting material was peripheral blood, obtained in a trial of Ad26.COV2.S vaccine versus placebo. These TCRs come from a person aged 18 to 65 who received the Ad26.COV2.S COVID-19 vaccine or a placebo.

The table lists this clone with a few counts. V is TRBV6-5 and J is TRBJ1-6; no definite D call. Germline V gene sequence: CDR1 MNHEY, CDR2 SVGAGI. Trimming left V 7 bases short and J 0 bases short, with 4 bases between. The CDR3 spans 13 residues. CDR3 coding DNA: TGTGCCAGCACGGTCTCCTATAATTCACCCCTCCACTTT. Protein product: CASTVSYNSPLHF.

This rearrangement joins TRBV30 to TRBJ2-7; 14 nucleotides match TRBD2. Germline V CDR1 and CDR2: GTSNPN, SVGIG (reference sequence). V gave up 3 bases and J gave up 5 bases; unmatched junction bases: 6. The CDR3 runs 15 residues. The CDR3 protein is CAWSQGLAGVDEQYF. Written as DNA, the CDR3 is TGTGCCTGGAGCCAGGGACTAGCGGGAGTGGACGAGCAGTACTTC.

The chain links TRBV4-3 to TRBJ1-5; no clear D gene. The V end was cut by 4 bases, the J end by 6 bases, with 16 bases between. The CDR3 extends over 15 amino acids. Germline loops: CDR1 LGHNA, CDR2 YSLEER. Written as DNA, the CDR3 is TGCGCCAGCAGCCCGGACCTGGGATCGGGTCAGCCCCAGCATTTT. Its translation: CASSPDLGSGQPQHF.

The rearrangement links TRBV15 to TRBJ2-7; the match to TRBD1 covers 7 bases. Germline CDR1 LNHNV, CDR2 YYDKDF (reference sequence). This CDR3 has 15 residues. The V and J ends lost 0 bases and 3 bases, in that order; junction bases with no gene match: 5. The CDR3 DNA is TGTGCCACCAGCAGAGATCCAGGGGGTTACTACGAGCAGTACTTC. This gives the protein CATSRDPGGYYEQYF.

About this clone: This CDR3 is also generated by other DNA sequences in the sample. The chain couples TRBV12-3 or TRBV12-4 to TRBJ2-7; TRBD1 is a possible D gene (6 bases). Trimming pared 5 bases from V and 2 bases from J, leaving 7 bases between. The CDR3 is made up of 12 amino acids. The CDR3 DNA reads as TGTGCCAGCAGTAGACAGGCCTACGAGCAGTACTTC. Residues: CASSRQAYEQYF.

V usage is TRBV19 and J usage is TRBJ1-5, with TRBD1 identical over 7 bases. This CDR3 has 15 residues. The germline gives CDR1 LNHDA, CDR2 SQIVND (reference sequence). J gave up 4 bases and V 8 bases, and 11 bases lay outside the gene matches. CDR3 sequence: CASAKKGTVNQPQHF. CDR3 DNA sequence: TGTGCCAGTGCGAAGAAGGGGACAGTGAATCAGCCCCAGCATTTT.

The CDR3 region has the DNA TGTGCCACCAGCAGAGATTTAGCCAAAGAGAACTCTGGAAACACCATATATTTT. Amino acid sequence: CATSRDLAKENSGNTIYF. This rearrangement joins TRBV15 to TRBJ1-3; D ambiguous. The V gene lost 0 bases and the J gene lost 0 bases, with 15 bases spanning the gap. Germline CDR1 LNHNV, CDR2 YYDKDF (reference sequence). This CDR3 has 18 residues. The whole variable domain, remainder taken from reference TRBV15 and TRBJ1-3, is DAMVIQNPRYQVTQFGKPVTLSCSQTLNHNVMYWYQQKSSQAPKLLFHYYDKDFNNEADTPDNFQSRRPNTSFCFLDIRSPGLGDTAMYLCATSRDLAKENSGNTIYFGEGSWLTVV.

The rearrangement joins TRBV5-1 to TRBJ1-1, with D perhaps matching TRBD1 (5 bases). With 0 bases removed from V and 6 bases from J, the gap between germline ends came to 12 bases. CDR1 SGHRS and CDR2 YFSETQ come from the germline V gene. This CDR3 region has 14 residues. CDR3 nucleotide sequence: TGCGCCAGCAGCTTGGTTGAGGGGTTCGCTGAAGCTTTCTTT. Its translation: CASSLVEGFAEAFF.

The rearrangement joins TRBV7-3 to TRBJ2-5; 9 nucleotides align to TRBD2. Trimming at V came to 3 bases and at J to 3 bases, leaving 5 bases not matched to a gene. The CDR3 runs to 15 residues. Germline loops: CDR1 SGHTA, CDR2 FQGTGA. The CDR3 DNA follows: TGTGCCAGCAGCTTCGGCGGGGGGGTCGAAGAGACCCAGTACTTC. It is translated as CASSFGGGVEETQYF.

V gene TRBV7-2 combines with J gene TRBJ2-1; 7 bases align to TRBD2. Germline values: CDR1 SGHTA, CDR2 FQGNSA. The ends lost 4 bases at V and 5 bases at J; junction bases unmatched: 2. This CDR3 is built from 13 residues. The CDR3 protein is CASSWTRNNEQFF. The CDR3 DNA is TGTGCCAGCAGCTGGACTAGGAACAATGAGCAGTTCTTC. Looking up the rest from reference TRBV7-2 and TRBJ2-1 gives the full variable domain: GAGVSQSPSNKVTEKGKDVELRCDPISGHTALYWYRQSLGQGLEFLIYFQGNSAPDKSGLPSDRFSAERTGGSVSTLTIQRTQQEDSAVYLCASSWTRNNEQFFGPGTRLTVL.

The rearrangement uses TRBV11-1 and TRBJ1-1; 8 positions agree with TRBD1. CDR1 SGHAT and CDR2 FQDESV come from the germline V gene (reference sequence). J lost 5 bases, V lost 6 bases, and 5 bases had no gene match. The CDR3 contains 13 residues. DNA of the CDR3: TGTGCCAGCAGTGAACAGGGGGGGACTGAAGCTTTCTTT. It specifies CASSEQGGTEAFF.

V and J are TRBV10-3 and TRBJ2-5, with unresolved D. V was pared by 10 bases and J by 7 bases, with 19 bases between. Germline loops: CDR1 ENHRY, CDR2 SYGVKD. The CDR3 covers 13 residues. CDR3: CASSPGSLATQYF. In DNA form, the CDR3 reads TGTGCCAGCTCCCCGGGCTCCCTGGCGACCCAGTACTTC.

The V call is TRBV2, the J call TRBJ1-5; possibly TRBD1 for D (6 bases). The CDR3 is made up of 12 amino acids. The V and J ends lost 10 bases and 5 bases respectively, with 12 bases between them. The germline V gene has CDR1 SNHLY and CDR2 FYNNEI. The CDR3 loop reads CATSTGYQPQHF. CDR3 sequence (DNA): TGTGCCACCTCGACAGGATATCAGCCCCAGCATTTT.

The CDR3 loop is CAMRPSGPSYNEQFF. CDR3 DNA sequence: TGTGCCATGCGTCCTAGCGGGCCGTCCTACAATGAGCAGTTCTTC. This rearrangement joins TRBV10-3 to TRBJ2-1; TRBD2 matches at 8 bases. The junction had 8 bases not matched to a gene; V was cut back by 9 bases and J by 1 base. CDR3 length: 15 residues. The germline CDR1 and CDR2 sequences are ENHRY and SYGVKD.

The CDR3 sequence: CASSPRTSGNEQFF. CDR3 DNA sequence: TGTGCCAGCAGCCCCCGGACTAGCGGTAATGAGCAGTTCTTC. This rearrangement joins TRBV14 to TRBJ2-1; 10 nucleotides agree with TRBD2. The CDR3 extends over 14 amino acids. Trimming at V came to 4 bases and at J to 7 bases, leaving 4 bases not matched to a gene. Germline assignment: CDR1 SGHDN and CDR2 FVKESK.

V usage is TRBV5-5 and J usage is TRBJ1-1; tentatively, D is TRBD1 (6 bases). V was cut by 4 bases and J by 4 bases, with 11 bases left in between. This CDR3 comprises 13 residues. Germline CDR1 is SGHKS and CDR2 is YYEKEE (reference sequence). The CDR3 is CASSLQGSTEAFF. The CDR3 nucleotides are TGTGCCAGCAGCCTACAGGGATCCACTGAAGCTTTCTTT.

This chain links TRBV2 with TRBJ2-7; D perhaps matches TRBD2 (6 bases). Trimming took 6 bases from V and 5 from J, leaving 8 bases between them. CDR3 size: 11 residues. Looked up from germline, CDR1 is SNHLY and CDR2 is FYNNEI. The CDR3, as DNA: TGTGCCAGCAGCCAGCGGGACGAGCAGTACTTC. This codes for CASSQRDEQYF.

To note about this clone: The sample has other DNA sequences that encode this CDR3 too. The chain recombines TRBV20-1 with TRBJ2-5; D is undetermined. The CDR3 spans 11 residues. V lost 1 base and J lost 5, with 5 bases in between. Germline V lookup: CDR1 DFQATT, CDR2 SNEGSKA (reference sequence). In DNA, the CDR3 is TGCAGTGCTAGAGGGGTTGAGACCCAGTACTTC. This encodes CSARGVETQYF.

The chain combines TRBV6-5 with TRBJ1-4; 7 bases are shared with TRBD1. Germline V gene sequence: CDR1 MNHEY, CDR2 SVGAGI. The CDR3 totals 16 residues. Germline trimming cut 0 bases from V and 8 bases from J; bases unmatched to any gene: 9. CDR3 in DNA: TGTGCCAGCAGTTACTCCTCGAGGGGGCAGTGGGAAAAACTGTTTTTT. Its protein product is CASSYSSRGQWEKLFF.

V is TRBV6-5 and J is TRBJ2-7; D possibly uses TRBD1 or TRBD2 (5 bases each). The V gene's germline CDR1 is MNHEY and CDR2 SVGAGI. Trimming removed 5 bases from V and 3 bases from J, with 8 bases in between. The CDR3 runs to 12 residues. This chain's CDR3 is CASSRGDYEQYF. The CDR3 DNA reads TGTGCCAGCAGTCGAGGGGACTACGAGCAGTACTTC.

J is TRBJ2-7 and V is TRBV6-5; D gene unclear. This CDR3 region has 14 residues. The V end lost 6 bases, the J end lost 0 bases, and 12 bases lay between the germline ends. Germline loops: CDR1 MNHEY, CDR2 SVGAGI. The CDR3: CASRPPGSSYEQYF. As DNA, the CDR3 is TGTGCCAGCAGGCCACCGGGCAGCTCCTACGAGCAGTACTTC.

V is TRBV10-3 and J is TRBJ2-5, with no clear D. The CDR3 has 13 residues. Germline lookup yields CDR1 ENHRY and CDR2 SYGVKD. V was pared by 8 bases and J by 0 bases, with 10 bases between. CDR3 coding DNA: TGTGCCATCGGCGCAAGGGACCAAGAGACCCAGTACTTC. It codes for CAIGARDQETQYF.